The clone carrying this T cell receptor beta chain was observed at least ten times. This specimen belongs to a study of T cells in Graves' hyperthyroidism and ophthalmopathy. Researchers took RNA transcripts and amplified the TCR beta CDR3 regions from them. TCR CDR3 regions were first amplified by RT-PCR with HTBI primers. TCRdb re-derived calls from the multiplex PCR reads in MiXCR, one entry per CDR3 protein. The sample comprises a few hundred thousand distinct CDR3 sequences, roughly 20% of which are singletons, and 26% rests with the top ten. The CDR3 runs to 14 residues. The ends were cut back, 10 bases at V and 0 bases at J, with 15 bases in the middle. CDR1 MDHEN and CDR2 SYDVKM come from the germline V gene.

The sequence was collected from a man aged 18 to 29 with Graves' hyperthyroidism. The rearrangement uses TRBV28 and TRBJ1-1, with a possible D match to TRBD1 (6 bases). The specimen sequenced was blood. The CDR3 coding sequence is TGTGCCACTGGGGGGGGGCGCTTGAACACTGAAGCTTTCTTT. This sequence encodes CATGGGRLNTEAFF.